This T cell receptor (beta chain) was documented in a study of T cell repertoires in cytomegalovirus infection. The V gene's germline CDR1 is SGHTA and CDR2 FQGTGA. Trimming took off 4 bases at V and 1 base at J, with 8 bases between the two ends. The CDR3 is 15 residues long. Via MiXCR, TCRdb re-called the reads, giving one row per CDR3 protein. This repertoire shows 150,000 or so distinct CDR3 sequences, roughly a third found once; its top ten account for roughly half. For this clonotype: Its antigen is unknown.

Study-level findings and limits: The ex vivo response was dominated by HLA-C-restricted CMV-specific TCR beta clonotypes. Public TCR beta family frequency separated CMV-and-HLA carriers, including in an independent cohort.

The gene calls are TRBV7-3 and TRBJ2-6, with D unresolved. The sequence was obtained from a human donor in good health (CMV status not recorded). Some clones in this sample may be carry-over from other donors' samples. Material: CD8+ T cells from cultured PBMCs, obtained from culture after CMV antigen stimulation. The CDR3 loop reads CASSWSVSGANVLTF. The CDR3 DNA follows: TGTGCCAGCAGCTGGTCGGTTTCTGGGGCCAACGTCCTGACTTTC.